The T cell receptor (beta chain) described here comes from a study of T cell changes during pregnancy in multiple sclerosis. The V end was cut by 6 bases, the J end by 1 base, with 12 bases between. Germline lookup yields CDR1 MNHEY and CDR2 SVGAGI. The CDR3 has 14 amino acids. Assay: immunoSEQ multiplex PCR; the TCRdb copy retains only in-frame clones and omits some. The repertoire holds more than 25,000 clones, 92% seen once, with around 4.8% in the top ten. The J gene is TRBJ1-1, the V gene TRBV6-5; the D gene is possibly TRBD1 (5 bases). Here the sequenced sample was peripheral blood, taken in the first trimester of pregnancy. The origin of this receptor is a female donor in good health, enrolled as a control in a pregnancy study. CDR3 amino acids: CASSPQGKNTEAFF. As DNA, the CDR3 is TGTGCCAGCAGCCCTCAGGGTAAGAACACTGAAGCTTTCTTT.